The T cell receptor (beta chain) described here comes from a study of blood T cell repertoires in COVID-19 (TCRdb year 2020). With regard to the full study: Samples covering the acute and convalescent phases of COVID-19 were provided by collaborators in the United States, Italy and Spain. The material from the prospective study consisted of cDNA or gDNA derived from T cells, B-cell-depleted T cells, or PBMCs. The dataset comprised deeply sampled blood TCRbeta repertoires from subjects exposed to, actively infected with, or recovered from COVID-19. The repertoires were released in a freely available public database intended as a resource for research on the immune response to SARS-CoV-2. Samples came from the ongoing ImmuneRACE study (first 160 participants) plus 1,254 subjects from 6 global collaborators. Nearly every sample came with metadata listing a de-identified subject ID, COVID-19 status, age in years and sex. Where available, HLA class I and class II types were obtained from metadata supplied by the sample provider rather than from assay-based typing.

Results and caveats for the whole study, not just this receptor: Clinical and demographic metadata were provided uncurated, with the amount varying by source and participant.

The CDR3 contains 15 residues, cysteine and phenylalanine counted. Only the CDR3 DNA stays, 45 bases, in frame from base 1. Clipping removes 3 bases from V and 2 bases from J, with 4 as the unmatched junction base count. CDR1 and CDR2 are drawn from the germline V gene: SGHAT, FQNNGV. TCRbeta CDR3 regions were amplified from genomic DNA by means of the immunoSEQ Assay, a bias-controlled multiplex PCR. Per the source publication's procedure: The number of nucleated cells in each sample was estimated from the amplification of reference gene primers within the assay. To quantify the absolute abundance of each unique TCRbeta CDR3 rearrangement, sequence reads were collapsed and filtered. Productive Simpson clonality was computed per sample as the square root of Simpson's diversity index over productive rearrangements. TCRdb took over this immuneACCESS table, retaining in-frame rearrangements with V and J assigned. Such tables are incomplete; in checked studies, under half of the missing clones stem from an unresolved V gene, and the remainder is unexplained. V and J calls and clone size follow that table, whereas D and trimming were derived from the DNA. The sample profile shows 150,000 to 200,000 clones; about 90% of them were found once. The ten biggest clones cover around 2.3% of the sample.

Whole blood was collected in K2EDTA tubes by collaborating institutions according to the institutions' own protocols. For TCRbeta analysis, collaborators shipped samples as frozen whole blood, isolated PBMCs, or DNA extracted from either of those sample types. Concerning this clone itself: Its antigen is not yet known. The record has no base qualities; no much larger clone is one base away.

Recombination connected TRBV11-2 to TRBJ1-2, with TRBD1 identical over 9 junction bases. Sequencing used peripheral blood. This TCR derives from a man aged 35 to 55 with active or convalescent COVID-19. Here is the DNA: TGTGCCAGCAGCTTTGGGACAGGGATCAACTATGGCTACACCTTC. This encodes CASSFGTGINYGYTF.